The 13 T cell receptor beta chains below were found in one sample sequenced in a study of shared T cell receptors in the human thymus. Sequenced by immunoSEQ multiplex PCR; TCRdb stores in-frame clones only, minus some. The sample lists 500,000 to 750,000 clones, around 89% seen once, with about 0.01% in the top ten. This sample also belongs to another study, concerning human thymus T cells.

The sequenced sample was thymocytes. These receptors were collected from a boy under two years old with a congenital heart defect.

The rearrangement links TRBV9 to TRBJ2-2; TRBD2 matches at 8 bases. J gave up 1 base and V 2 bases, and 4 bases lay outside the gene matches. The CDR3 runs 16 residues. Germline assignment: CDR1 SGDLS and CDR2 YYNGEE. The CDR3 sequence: CASSVSGVRNTGELFF. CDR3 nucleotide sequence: TGTGCCAGCAGCGTTAGCGGGGTGAGGAACACCGGGGAGCTGTTTTTT.

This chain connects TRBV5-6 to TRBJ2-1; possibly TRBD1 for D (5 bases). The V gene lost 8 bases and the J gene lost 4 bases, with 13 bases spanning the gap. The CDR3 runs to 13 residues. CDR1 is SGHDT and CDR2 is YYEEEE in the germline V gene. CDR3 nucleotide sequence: TGTGCCAGTACGAACAGGCGTTACAATGAGCAGTTCTTC. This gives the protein CASTNRRYNEQFF.

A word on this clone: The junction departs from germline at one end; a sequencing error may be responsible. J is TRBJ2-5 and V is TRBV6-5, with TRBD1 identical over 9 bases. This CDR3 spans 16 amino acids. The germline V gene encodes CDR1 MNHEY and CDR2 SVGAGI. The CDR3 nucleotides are TGTGCCAGCAGCTACTCCAACAGGGGGCCCAAAGAGACCCAGTACTTC. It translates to CASSYSNRGPKETQYF.

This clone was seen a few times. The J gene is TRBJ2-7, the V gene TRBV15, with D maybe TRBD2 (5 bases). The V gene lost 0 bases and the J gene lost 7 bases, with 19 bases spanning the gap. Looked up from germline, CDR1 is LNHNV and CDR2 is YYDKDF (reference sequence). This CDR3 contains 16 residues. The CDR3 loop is CATSRDGEIGFWEQYF. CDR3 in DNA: TGTGCCACCAGCAGAGATGGGGAGATCGGGTTTTGGGAGCAGTACTTC.

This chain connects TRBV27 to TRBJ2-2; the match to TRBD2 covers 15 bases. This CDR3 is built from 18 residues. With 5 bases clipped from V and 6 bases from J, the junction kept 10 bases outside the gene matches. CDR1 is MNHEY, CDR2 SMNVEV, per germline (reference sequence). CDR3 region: CASSPRTSGRGVAGELFF. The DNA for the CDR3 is TGTGCCAGCAGTCCGCGGACTAGCGGGAGGGGGGTAGCCGGGGAGCTGTTTTTT.

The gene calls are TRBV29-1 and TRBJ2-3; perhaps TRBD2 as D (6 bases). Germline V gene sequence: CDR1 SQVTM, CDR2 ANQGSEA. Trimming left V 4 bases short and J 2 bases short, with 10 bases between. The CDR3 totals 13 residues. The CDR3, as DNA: TGCAGCGTTGGTGGGGGGTACACAGATACGCAGTATTTT. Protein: CSVGGGYTDTQYF.

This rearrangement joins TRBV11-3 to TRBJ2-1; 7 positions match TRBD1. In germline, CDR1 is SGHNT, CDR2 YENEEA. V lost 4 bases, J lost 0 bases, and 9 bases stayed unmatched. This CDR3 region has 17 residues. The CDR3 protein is CASSSKAGTVSYNEQFF. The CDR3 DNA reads TGTGCCAGCAGCTCTAAGGCCGGGACAGTCTCCTACAATGAGCAGTTCTTC.

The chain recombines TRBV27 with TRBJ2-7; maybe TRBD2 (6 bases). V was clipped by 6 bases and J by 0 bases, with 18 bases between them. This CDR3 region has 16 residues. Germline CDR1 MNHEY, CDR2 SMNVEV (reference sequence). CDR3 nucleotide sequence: TGTGCCAGCAGCCGAGGTGCCCAGACTAGCTCCTACGAGCAGTACTTC. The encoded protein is CASSRGAQTSSYEQYF.

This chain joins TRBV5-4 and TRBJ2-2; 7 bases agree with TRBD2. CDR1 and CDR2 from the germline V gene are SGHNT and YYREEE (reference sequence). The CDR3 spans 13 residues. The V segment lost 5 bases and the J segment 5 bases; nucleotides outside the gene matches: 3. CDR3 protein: CASRGAGTGELFF. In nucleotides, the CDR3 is TGTGCCAGCAGGGGAGCGGGAACCGGGGAGCTGTTTTTT.

The CDR3 DNA follows: TGTGCCAGCAGCTCCCATCGGGGGGTTTCCGGGACAGATACGCAGTATTTT. It yields the protein CASSSHRGVSGTDTQYF. The chain recombines TRBV11-2 with TRBJ2-3; 7 nucleotides align to TRBD2. Germline trimming cut 4 bases from V and 3 bases from J; bases unmatched to any gene: 13. This CDR3 region has 17 residues. Germline CDR1 and CDR2: SGHAT and FQNNGV. Variable domain in full (rest from reference TRBV11-2 and TRBJ2-3): EAGVAQSPRYKIIEKRQSVAFWCNPISGHATLYWYQQILGQGPKLLIQFQNNGVVDDSQLPKDRFSAERLKGVDSTLKIQPAKLEDSAVYLCASSSHRGVSGTDTQYFGPGTRLTVL.

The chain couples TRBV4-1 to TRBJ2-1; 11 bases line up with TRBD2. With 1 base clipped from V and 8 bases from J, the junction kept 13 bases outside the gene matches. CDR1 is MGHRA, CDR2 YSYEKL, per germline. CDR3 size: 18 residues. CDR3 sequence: CASSQGRLAGYTGDEQFF. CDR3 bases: TGCGCCAGCAGCCAAGGCCGACTAGCGGGATATACCGGGGATGAGCAGTTCTTC.

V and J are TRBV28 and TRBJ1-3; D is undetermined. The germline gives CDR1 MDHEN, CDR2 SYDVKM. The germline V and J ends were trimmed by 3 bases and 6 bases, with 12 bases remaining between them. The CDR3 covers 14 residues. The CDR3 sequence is CASSLGTSVNTIYF. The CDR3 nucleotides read TGTGCCAGCAGTTTGGGCACGTCCGTAAACACCATATATTTT.

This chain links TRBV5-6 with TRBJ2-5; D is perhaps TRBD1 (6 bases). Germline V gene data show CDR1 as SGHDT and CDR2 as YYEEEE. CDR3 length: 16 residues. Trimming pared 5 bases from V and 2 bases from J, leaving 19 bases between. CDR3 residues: CASRTDKDRYQETQYF. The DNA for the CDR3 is TGTGCCAGCAGGACAGACAAAGACAGGTATCAAGAGACCCAGTACTTC.